This T cell receptor (beta chain) derives from a study of T cell responses to AZD1222 COVID-19 vaccine. Worth noting for this clone: No antigen is known for it.

The repertoire was sequenced with immunoSEQ multiplex PCR; TCRdb's copy has only in-frame clones and lacks some. The table includes about 130,000 clones, over 75% detected once. Trimming stripped 5 bases from V and 5 bases from J, with 15 bases between. The CDR3 has 14 amino acids. Germline V gives CDR1 SGHTA, CDR2 FQGNSA. Study-wide findings and caveats: The sample set comprised mostly white British donors with more females, and clonal diversity was possibly underestimated. Just a handful of AZD1222 recipients tested seropositive at baseline. The study sampled repertoires only after the peak T cell response.

Sequencing was performed on peripheral blood, taken on day 0 of AZD1222 vaccination. The clonotype comes from an adult in good health. The chain uses TRBV7-2 and TRBJ2-5; the D gene is possibly TRBD2 (6 bases). The CDR3 loop is CASSPPGGTETQYF. The CDR3 DNA follows: TGTGCCAGCAGCCCTCCCGGTGGGACTGAGACCCAGTACTTC.